The 3 T cell receptor beta chains listed next were all sequenced from one sample in a study of cytotoxic CD8 clonotypes in ibrutinib-treated CLL. Sequencing was performed with immunoSEQ multiplex PCR; in TCRdb, only in-frame clones are kept and a portion is missing. The sample contains more than 25,000 clones, about three quarters of which appear only once. Sequenced here: PBMCs, sampled after 24 months of ibrutinib treatment. The receptors shown here come from a human donor with chronic lymphocytic leukemia.

This clone was counted a few times. This CDR3 reads CASNAIGRGGAGELFF. The CDR3 coding sequence is TGTGCCAGCAACGCCATTGGGCGGGGGGGCGCCGGGGAGCTGTTTTTT. The genes are TRBV7-9 and TRBJ2-2; 9 nucleotides agree with TRBD2. Germline lookup yields CDR1 SEHNR and CDR2 FQNEAQ (reference sequence). The junction had 12 bases not matched to a gene; V was cut back by 7 bases and J by 6 bases. The CDR3 has 16 residues.

The chain couples TRBV21-1 to TRBJ1-5; the table's D gene call, TRBD1, was not cross checked with the DNA. TRBV21-1 corresponds to a pseudogene. CDR3 length equals 15 residues. The CDR3 loop is CASSLEQISNQPQHF. As DNA, the CDR3 is TGTGCCAGCAGCCTGGAACAGATTAGCAATCAGCCCCAGCATTTT.

The chain couples TRBV7-2 to TRBJ2-5, with no clear D. Trimming took off 5 bases at V and 1 base at J, with 14 bases between the two ends. Germline V gene lookup returns CDR1 SGHTA and CDR2 FQGNSA. This CDR3 spans 15 amino acids. The chain's CDR3 is CASSPRRNLQETQYF. CDR3 DNA sequence: TGTGCCAGCAGCCCGCGACGGAACCTCCAAGAGACCCAGTACTTC.